Following are 12 T cell receptor beta chains from one sample sequenced in a study of blood T cell repertoires in COVID-19 (dated by TCRdb to about 2020). Library construction relied on the immunoSEQ multiplex PCR assay. The table was pulled from immuneACCESS by TCRdb, which kept in-frame rearrangements only. Such tables lose some clones; where checked, under half of the loss comes from unresolved V genes, and the rest has no known cause. In all, the sample holds about 150,000 clones, and around 89% of those were seen once. Under 3% of the sample rests with the top ten. The sequencing sample was made of peripheral blood. Source of these receptors: a man aged 60 to 69 with active or convalescent COVID-19.

The chain uses TRBV24-1 and TRBJ2-2; 7 nucleotides agree with TRBD1. The junction had 8 bases not matched to a gene; V was cut back by 2 bases and J by 0 bases. Germline CDR1 and CDR2: KGHDR and SFDVKD. This CDR3 contains 18 residues. CDR3: CATSDSPGQRANTGELFF. The CDR3 DNA follows: TGTGCCACCAGTGATTCCCCGGGACAGAGAGCGAACACCGGGGAGCTGTTTTTT.

In its sample, this clone was seen a few times. The chain combines TRBV20-1 with TRBJ2-1; D remains ambiguous. This CDR3 region has 11 residues. CDR1 is DFQATT and CDR2 is SNEGSKA in the germline V gene (reference sequence). Deletions cut 6 bases from V and 6 bases from J, with 9 bases between. The CDR3 coding sequence is TGCAGTGCGAGCCCGATCAATGAGCAGTTCTTC. Translated, it gives CSASPINEQFF.

The genes are TRBV5-6 and TRBJ2-3; D is perhaps TRBD2 (6 bases). V was shortened by 5 bases and J by 4 bases, with 14 bases between the two germline ends. This CDR3 spans 14 amino acids. CDR1 and CDR2 (germline): SGHDT, YYEEEE. The CDR3 loop is CASRKTRLSDTQYF. CDR3 DNA sequence: TGTGCCAGCAGAAAGACTAGACTCTCAGATACGCAGTATTTT.

The chain is built from TRBV30 and TRBJ1-2, with 9 bases that match TRBD1. CDR1 and CDR2 from the germline V gene are GTSNPN and SVGIG (reference sequence). With V trimmed by 5 bases and J by 5 bases, 9 bases remained unmatched. This CDR3 is 14 amino acids long. The CDR3 DNA is TGTGCCTGGGGGGGACAGGGAGGATGGTATGGCTACACCTTC. The encoded protein is CAWGGQGGWYGYTF.

The CDR3 DNA reads TGTGCCAGCAGCCTCGATCAGAATGAGCAGTTCTTC. Protein sequence: CASSLDQNEQFF. The chain couples TRBV5-4 to TRBJ2-1; no clear D gene. Deletions cut 4 bases from V and 7 bases from J, with 9 bases between. CDR1 and CDR2 (germline): SGHNT, YYREEE (reference sequence). This CDR3 has 12 residues.

The chain uses TRBV7-3 and TRBJ1-1; a possible D gene is TRBD1 (5 bases). This CDR3 comprises 13 residues. Germline V gene data show CDR1 as SGHTA and CDR2 as FQGTGA. The V end lost 5 bases, the J end lost 6 bases, and 13 bases lay between the germline ends. CDR3 in amino acids: CASSLQGSSEAFF. In DNA form, the CDR3 reads TGTGCCAGCAGCCTCCAGGGAAGCTCTGAAGCTTTCTTT.

V and J are TRBV19 and TRBJ1-3; possibly TRBD1 for D (6 bases). V was trimmed by 3 bases and J by 2 bases, leaving 11 bases between them. Germline CDR1 is LNHDA and CDR2 is SQIVND (reference sequence). This CDR3 has 15 residues. CDR3 DNA: TGTGCCAGTAGTATCACAGGGAATACTGGAAACACCATATATTTT. Protein sequence: CASSITGNTGNTIYF.

V usage is TRBV19 and J usage is TRBJ1-2; 8 nucleotides line up with TRBD1. The J segment lost 4 bases and the V segment lost 6 bases, leaving 4 bases of the junction unmatched. From germline, CDR1 is LNHDA and CDR2 SQIVND (reference sequence). The CDR3 totals 13 residues. The CDR3 region has the DNA TGTGCCAGTAGCCCAACAGGGGGCTATGGCTACACCTTC. This encodes CASSPTGGYGYTF.

V usage is TRBV28 and J usage is TRBJ2-3; TRBD2 is a possible D gene (6 bases). The CDR3 length is 14 residues. Trimming stripped 6 bases from V and 4 bases from J, with 14 bases between. Germline V gene data show CDR1 as MDHEN and CDR2 as SYDVKM. CDR3 in DNA: TGTGCCAGCAGGGGACTCCCCGAGGCAGATACGCAGTATTTT. It is translated as CASRGLPEADTQYF.

V gene TRBV6-5 combines with J gene TRBJ1-5; 7 bases map to TRBD1. The CDR3 sequence is 13 residues long. The junction had 8 bases not matched to a gene; V was cut back by 8 bases and J by 7 bases. The germline V gene encodes CDR1 MNHEY and CDR2 SVGAGI. The CDR3 spells CASRGQDSQPQHF. The CDR3 DNA is TGTGCCAGCCGAGGACAGGATAGCCAGCCCCAGCATTTT.

The V gene is TRBV27, the J gene TRBJ1-6, with D possibly TRBD1 on 6 matching bases. This CDR3 comprises 14 residues. The ends were cut back, 6 bases at V and 9 bases at J, with 15 bases in the middle. Germline V gene lookup returns CDR1 MNHEY and CDR2 SMNVEV (reference sequence). The chain's CDR3 is CASSSGHGPSPLHF. In DNA, the CDR3 is TGTGCCAGCAGCTCGGGACATGGACCTTCACCCCTCCACTTT.

The V and J genes are TRBV4-3 and TRBJ2-6; D not resolved. The CDR3 covers 15 residues. CDR1 is LGHNA, CDR2 YSLEER, per germline. The V gene lost 1 base and the J gene lost 2 bases, with 6 bases spanning the gap. CDR3 protein: CASSQAVAGANVLTF. DNA for the CDR3: TGCGCCAGCAGCCAAGCCGTAGCTGGGGCCAACGTCCTGACTTTC.